This section outlines one TCR beta chain sequence together with its context. Its cognate antigen has yet to be identified. One base away there is no much larger clone; base qualities are not given. This specimen comes from a study of blood T cell repertoires in COVID-19 (dated by TCRdb to about 2020). Background for the entire study: Samples covering the acute and convalescent phases of COVID-19 were provided by collaborators in the United States, Italy and Spain. The material from the prospective study consisted of cDNA or gDNA derived from T cells, B-cell-depleted T cells, or PBMCs. Deeply sampled blood TCRbeta repertoires from subjects exposed to, actively infected with, or recovered from COVID-19 were included in the dataset. The repertoires were released in a freely available public database meant as a resource for research on the immune response to SARS-CoV-2. Samples were obtained from the ongoing ImmuneRACE study (first 160 participants) and from 1,000 to 1,500 subjects provided by 6 global collaborators. The sample metadata nearly always contained a de-identified subject ID, COVID-19 status, age in years and sex. Where HLA class I and class II types were available, the types were taken from metadata supplied by the sample provider, not from assay-based typing.

TCRbeta CDR3 regions were amplified from genomic DNA using the immunoSEQ Assay, a bias-controlled multiplex PCR. On the authors' methods: The number of nucleated cells in each sample was estimated by amplification of reference gene primers within the assay. Sequence reads were collapsed and filtered to measure the absolute abundance of every unique TCRbeta CDR3 rearrangement. Productive Simpson clonality was computed per sample as the square root of Simpson's diversity index over productive rearrangements. The immuneACCESS repertoire file appears here via TCRdb, limited to in-frame rearrangements. These files lack a portion of the clones; in checked studies, under half of the deficit traces to unresolved V genes, and the cause of the others is not known. V and J calls and clone size come straight from that table; D and trimming were deduced from the DNA. This sample has roughly 81,000 clones in its table, and around 80% of those were observed once. The ten biggest clones cover 35% to 40% of the sample.

Collaborating institutions collected whole blood in K2EDTA tubes following their own protocols. For TCRbeta analysis, collaborators shipped samples in one of three forms: frozen whole blood, isolated PBMCs, or DNA extracted from either of those sample types. The paper as a whole reports these results and caveats: Clinical and demographic metadata were provided uncurated, with the amount varying by source and participant.

V is reduced by 5 bases and J by 7 bases, leaving a spacing of 19 bases between them. Reading from cysteine to phenylalanine, the CDR3 counts 16 amino acids. Of all the DNA, just the CDR3 is kept, 48 bases in frame from base 1. The germline V gene sets CDR1 to SGHRS and CDR2 to YFSETQ. The source is an elderly man with active or convalescent COVID-19. The rearrangement combines TRBV5-1 with TRBJ1-6, with TRBD1 tentatively as D gene (5 bases match). The sequencing sample was made of peripheral blood. DNA sequence: TGCGCCAGCAGTTCAGGGAGTGGGGACTTGAATTCACCCCTCCACTTT. Translation gives CASSSGSGDLNSPLHF. Reference TRBV5-1 and TRBJ1-6 proteins supply the regions before and after the CDR3; the full variable domain is: KAGVTQTPRYLIKTRGQQVTLSCSPISGHRSVSWYQQTPGQGLQFLFEYFSETQRNKGNFPGRFSGRQFSNSRSEMNVSTLELGDSALYLCASSSGSGDLNSPLHFGNGTRLTVT.